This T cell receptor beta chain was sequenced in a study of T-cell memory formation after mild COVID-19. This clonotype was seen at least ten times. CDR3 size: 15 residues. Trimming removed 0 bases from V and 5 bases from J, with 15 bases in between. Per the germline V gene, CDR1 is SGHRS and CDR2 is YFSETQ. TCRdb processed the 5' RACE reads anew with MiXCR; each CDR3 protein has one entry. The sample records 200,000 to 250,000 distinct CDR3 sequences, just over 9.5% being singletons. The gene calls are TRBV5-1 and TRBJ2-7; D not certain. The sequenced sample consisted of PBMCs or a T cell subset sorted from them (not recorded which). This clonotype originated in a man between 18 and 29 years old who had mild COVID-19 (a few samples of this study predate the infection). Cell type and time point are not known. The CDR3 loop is CASSLGHAPSDEQYV. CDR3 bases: TGCGCCAGCAGCTTGGGGCACGCGCCCAGCGACGAGCAGTACGTC.